This T cell receptor beta chain was recovered during a study of blood T cell repertoires in COVID-19. On the study more broadly: The study drew acute and convalescent COVID-19 samples from the United States, Italy and Spain. The analysed material was cDNA or gDNA that came from T cells, B-cell-depleted T cells, or PBMCs.

In the original workflow: Amplified reference gene primers provided the basis for estimating nucleated cell counts. The assay was immunoSEQ multiplex PCR, and TCRdb's table has in-frame clones only and misses some. V, J and clone size derive from that table, while D and trimming were established from the DNA sequence. The sample has 130,000 to 150,000 clones, approximately 87% seen once. The germline V gene encodes CDR1 SGDLS and CDR2 YYNGEE. The CDR3 extends over 14 amino acids. V lost 4 bases to trimming and J lost 2 bases, with 12 bases between them. This clonotype was sampled from a woman aged 50 to 60 with active or convalescent COVID-19. This sequence joins TRBV9 and TRBJ1-2, with D tentatively TRBD1 (6 bases). The sample was peripheral blood. The CDR3, as DNA: TGTGCCAGCAGCCCTCGGACAGTGAACTATGGCTACACCTTC. It specifies CASSPRTVNYGYTF.